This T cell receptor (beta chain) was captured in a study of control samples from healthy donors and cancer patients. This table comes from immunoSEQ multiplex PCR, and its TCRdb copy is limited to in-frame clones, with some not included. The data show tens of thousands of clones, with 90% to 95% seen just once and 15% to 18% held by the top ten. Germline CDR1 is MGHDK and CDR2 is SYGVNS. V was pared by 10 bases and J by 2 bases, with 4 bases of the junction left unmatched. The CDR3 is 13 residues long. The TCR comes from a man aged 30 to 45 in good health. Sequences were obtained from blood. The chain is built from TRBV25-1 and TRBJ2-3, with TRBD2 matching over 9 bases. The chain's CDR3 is CATLAGFTDTQYF. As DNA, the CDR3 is TGTGCCACTCTAGCGGGATTCACAGATACGCAGTATTTT.